The clone carrying this T cell receptor beta chain was seen just once. The sample originates from a study of blood T cell repertoires in COVID-19. Overall study: The cDNA or gDNA used as material had been derived from T cells, B-cell-depleted T cells, or PBMCs.

Original methodology: Reference gene primer amplification yielded estimated nucleated cell counts. Generated by immunoSEQ multiplex PCR, the TCRdb table keeps only in-frame clones and is missing some. The V and J calls and the clone size are those of that table, but D and trimming were determined from the DNA. The sample shows 250,000 to 300,000 clones, over 80% of them seen only once. Germline loops: CDR1 SGHAT, CDR2 FQDESV (reference sequence). Unmatched junction bases numbered 8, after V lost 1 base and J lost 4 bases. The CDR3 extends over 16 amino acids. V is TRBV11-1 and J is TRBJ2-5; 8 positions match TRBD1. This receptor was identified in a human donor in a cohort exposed to, infected with or recovered from COVID-19 (not recorded which). The donor label of this sample is uncertain. The specimen sequenced was PBMCs or T cells enriched from blood (not recorded which). DNA for the CDR3: TGTGCCAGCAGCTTAGTCGGACAGGGATTAGGAGAGACCCAGTACTTC. It specifies CASSLVGQGLGETQYF. Variable domain in full (rest from reference TRBV11-1 and TRBJ2-5): EAEVAQSPRYKITEKSQAVAFWCDPISGHATLYWYRQILGQGPELLVQFQDESVVDDSQLPKDRFSAERLKGVDSTLKIQPAELGDSAMYLCASSLVGQGLGETQYFGPGTRLLVL.